What follows describes a single TCR beta chain. This clonotype was counted ten times or more. Its recognized antigen is unknown. Qualities for individual bases were not recorded, and no much larger clone is one base off. Instrument on record: Illumina HiSeq 1500. The public sequencing data were trimmed at Q25 with fastp and processed into clonotypes with MiXCR by TCRdb, which kept only in-frame beta chains. Duplicate CDR3 protein sequences are folded into a single record with the most common DNA and genes. Present in this sample are fewer than 550,000 distinct CDR3 sequences, 10% to 12% of which were seen just once. The leading ten clones occupy 10% to 13% of the sample. V gives up 6 bases and J gives up 1 base, and the segment between their germline ends measures 18 bases. CDR1 and CDR2, per the germline V gene (reference sequence), are DFQATT and SNEGSKA. The CDR3 spans 15 residues, from the cysteine through the phenylalanine. Just the 45-base CDR3 DNA is kept, in frame starting at base 1.

These data are taken from a study of T cell repertoires in cytomegalovirus infection (dated by TCRdb to between 2019 and 2020). General notes on the study: The HLA type of each donor mattered for the analysis, because public TCR beta signatures pointed to carriage of CMV infection along with the matching HLA type.

Points the paper makes about the study in general: The ex vivo response was dominated by HLA-C-restricted CMV-specific TCR beta clonotypes, which also provided the single most frequent clonotype in two of eight donors. In both this cohort and an independent roughly 400-donor cohort, the cumulative frequency of public TCR beta family members distinguished carriers of CMV infection plus the relevant HLA type.

Sequenced sample: PBMCs. The V and J segments used are TRBV20-1 and TRBJ2-5, with no reliable assignment of the D segment. This TCR was sampled from a human donor in good health (CMV status not recorded). Some clones in this sample may be carry-over from other donors' samples. For the CDR3, the sequence is CSALDGSEVQETQYF. The nucleotides are TGCAGTGCCCTGGATGGCAGCGAAGTCCAAGAGACCCAGTACTTC.